This TCR beta chain was profiled in a study of control samples from healthy donors and cancer patients. Clones were read by immunoSEQ multiplex PCR, and TCRdb kept only the in-frame ones, dropping some. This table has roughly 370,000 clones, 80% to 95% appearing once. The germline V gene has CDR1 MDHEN and CDR2 SYDVKM. V gave up 3 bases and J gave up 0 bases, with 9 bases separating them. This CDR3 comprises 15 residues. The chain combines TRBV28 with TRBJ1-5; D is undetermined. This clonotype was sampled from a man in his forties with head and neck cancer. The sequenced sample was PBMCs. As DNA, the CDR3 is TGTGCCAGCAGTTTTAATCTAGGTAGCAATCAGCCCCAGCATTTT. It specifies CASSFNLGSNQPQHF.